This T cell receptor (beta chain) appears in the sequencing data of a study of CD8+ T cells in alopecia areata. Points from the study as a whole: The study also sequences resident alphabeta T cells of normal skin in scalp samples. Lesional scalp exceeded normal scalp in clonality, especially in alopecia totalis/universalis. In patients, TCRs were shared less clearly than in mice, and HLA may possibly be involved.

After isolation, RNA underwent reverse transcription to generate cDNA as the sequencing template. The protocol was immunoSEQ multiplex PCR, while the TCRdb copy is restricted to in-frame clones and leaves out a portion. The repertoire holds roughly 140,000 clones, roughly 58% seen once, with 35% to 40% in the top ten. Points on this clone: Its antigen is unknown.

The CDR3 is 11 amino acids. CDR1 and CDR2 (germline): SNHLY, FYNNEI. From PBMCs, CD4+ and CD8+ T cells were sorted. The receptor was isolated from a human donor in good health. The rearrangement uses TRBV2 and TRBJ1-1; possibly TRBD1 for D (6 bases). The sequenced sample was CD8+ T cells sorted from blood. DNA for the CDR3: TGTGGCGGCGCAGGGGTCACTGAAGCTTTCTTT. This translates into CGGAGVTEAFF.